This TCR beta chain was sequenced during a study of immune evolution from preneoplasia to lung adenocarcinoma. Study-wide results and limits: From normal lung to invasive adenocarcinoma, top clone frequencies appeared to decrease.

Using immunoSEQ multiplex PCR, the repertoire was profiled, and TCRdb retains in-frame clones only, with some absent. The sample shows 2,000 or so clones, 70% to 85% of them seen only once. Germline V gene lookup returns CDR1 KGHSH and CDR2 LQKENI. V lost 4 bases and J 4 bases, leaving 16 bases between the germline ends. The CDR3 length is 15 residues. H&E slides confirmed each diagnosis, reviewed by two pathologists independently. A word on this clone: Its antigen is not known.

This TCR was recovered from a person between 65 and 80 years old with lung adenocarcinoma. The sequenced sample was FFPE adjacent normal lung tissue. The gene calls are TRBV18 and TRBJ1-1, with D possibly being TRBD1 (5 bases). The CDR3 DNA follows: TGTGCCAGCTCACGAATACCCGACAGATTCACTGAAGCTTTCTTT. Protein product: CASSRIPDRFTEAFF.